This entry concerns a single TCR beta chain. This record belongs to a study of blood T cell repertoires in COVID-19. Study overall: The United States, Italy and Spain were the sources of the acute and convalescent COVID-19 samples. T cells, B-cell-depleted T cells, or PBMCs supplied cDNA or gDNA.

Study processing details: Nucleated cell counts were estimated from reference gene primer amplification. Profiling relied on immunoSEQ multiplex PCR, and the TCRdb table lists in-frame clones only, not all of them. D and trimming come from the DNA, and the V and J calls and clone size come from that table. The table includes some 64,000 clones, approximately 80% detected once. From germline, CDR1 is LNHDA and CDR2 SQIVND (reference sequence). Losses at the gene ends were 9 bases for V and 8 bases for J; bases not matched to a gene: 15. The CDR3 runs to 16 residues. Material for sequencing was peripheral blood. The sequence was collected from a woman aged 80 or over with active or convalescent COVID-19. The V gene is TRBV19, the J gene TRBJ1-6, with 8 bases aligning to TRBD1. The CDR3 loop reads CASRRNTGQAYSPLHF. CDR3 sequence (DNA): TGTGCCAGCAGACGCAATACGGGACAGGCTTATTCACCCCTCCACTTT. Based on the CDR3 plus reference TRBV19 and TRBJ1-6, the full variable domain is DGGITQSPKYLFRKEGQNVTLSCEQNLNHDAMYWYRQDPGQGLRLIYYSQIVNDFQKGDIAEGYSVSREKKESFPLTVTSAQKNPTAFYLCASRRNTGQAYSPLHFGNGTRLTVT.